Below, 13 T cell receptor beta chains from the same sample are listed, as sequenced in a study of blood T cell repertoires in COVID-19. Generated by immunoSEQ multiplex PCR, the TCRdb table keeps only in-frame clones and is missing some. The data show about 240,000 clones, with around 85% seen just once and roughly 3.3% held by the top ten. Material: PBMCs or T cells enriched from blood (not recorded which). All receptors come from a woman aged 35 to 49 with acute COVID-19.

This chain links TRBV3-1 (or the pseudogene TRBV3-2) with TRBJ2-7; D might be TRBD1 (5 bases). Germline V gives CDR1 LGHDT, CDR2 YNNKEL (reference sequence). The CDR3 loop spans 12 amino acids. The V and J ends lost 4 bases and 4 bases respectively, with 8 bases between them. The CDR3 region has the DNA TGTGCCAGCAGCCTAGGACAATACGAGCAGTACTTC. This codes for CASSLGQYEQYF.

The V call is TRBV30, the J call TRBJ2-1, with 10 positions matching TRBD2. With 2 bases clipped from V and 3 bases from J, the junction kept 7 bases outside the gene matches. The CDR3 length is 16 residues. Germline values: CDR1 GTSNPN, CDR2 SVGIG (reference sequence). CDR3 bases: TGTGCCTGGAGTCCCACGCTAGCGGGGGACTACAATGAGCAGTTCTTC. The encoded protein is CAWSPTLAGDYNEQFF. Variable domain in full (rest from reference TRBV30 and TRBJ2-1): SQTIHQWPATLVQPVGSPLSLECTVEGTSNPNLYWYRQAAGRGLQLLFYSVGIGQISSEVPQNLSASRPQDRQFILSSKKLLLSDSGFYLCAWSPTLAGDYNEQFFGPGTRLTVL.

The chain uses TRBV28 and TRBJ1-5; 7 bases fit TRBD1. The CDR3 covers 15 residues. Germline assignment: CDR1 MDHEN and CDR2 SYDVKM. Losses at the gene ends were 2 bases for V and 6 bases for J; bases not matched to a gene: 7. The chain's CDR3 is CASSLPQGGGQPQHF. Here the CDR3 DNA reads TGTGCCAGCAGTTTACCTCAGGGGGGAGGTCAGCCCCAGCATTTT. Supplemented by reference TRBV28 and TRBJ1-5, the full variable domain reads DVKVTQSSRYLVKRTGEKVFLECVQDMDHENMFWYRQDPGLGLRLIYFSYDVKMKEKGDIPEGYSVSREKKERFSLILESASTNQTSMYLCASSLPQGGGQPQHFGDGTRLSIL.

J is TRBJ1-3 and V is TRBV9, with D tentatively TRBD1 (6 bases). Germline CDR1 SGDLS, CDR2 YYNGEE. The germline V and J ends were trimmed by 3 bases and 3 bases, with 16 bases remaining between them. The CDR3 totals 16 residues. Written as DNA, the CDR3 is TGTGCCAGCAGCGCGACTACAGGGTTCGGTGGAAACACCATATATTTT. Residues: CASSATTGFGGNTIYF.

V gene TRBV9 combines with J gene TRBJ2-7; 8 positions match TRBD2. The V gene end was trimmed by 0 bases and the J gene end by 2 bases; junction bases not matched to a gene: 1. Looked up from germline, CDR1 is SGDLS and CDR2 is YYNGEE. The CDR3 extends over 14 amino acids. The CDR3 nucleotides are TGTGCCAGCAGCGTAGCGGGAGGGCCCTACGAGCAGTACTTC. Residues: CASSVAGGPYEQYF.

The J gene is TRBJ2-1, the V gene TRBV18; D call uncertain. Per the germline V gene, CDR1 is KGHSH and CDR2 is LQKENI. Trimming cost V 3 bases and J 8 bases, with 5 bases left between them. This CDR3 has 11 amino acids. CDR3 loop: CASSPSDEQFF. CDR3 coding DNA: TGTGCCAGCTCACCTTCGGATGAGCAGTTCTTC. Using reference TRBV18 and TRBJ2-1 for the parts outside the CDR3, the full variable domain is NAGVMQNPRHLVRRRGQEARLRCSPMKGHSHVYWYRQLPEEGLKFMVYLQKENIIDESGMPKERFSAEFPKEGPSILRIQQVVRGDSAAYFCASSPSDEQFFGPGTRLTVL.

This chain links TRBV7-8 with TRBJ1-1, with TRBD1 identical over 7 bases. This CDR3 has 14 residues. The germline gives CDR1 SGHVS, CDR2 FQNEAQ. Losses at the gene ends were 5 bases for V and 0 bases for J; bases not matched to a gene: 3. The CDR3 nucleotides read TGTGCCAGCAGCCGGGGACAGTTGAACACTGAAGCTTTCTTT. This translates into CASSRGQLNTEAFF.

The chain combines TRBV6-4 with TRBJ2-2; D gene unclear. CDR3 length: 13 amino acids. V lost 0 bases and J 5 bases, leaving 4 bases between the germline ends. Germline V lookup: CDR1 MRHNA, CDR2 SNTAGT. CDR3 sequence reads: CASSDSETGELFF. CDR3 sequence (DNA): TGTGCCAGCAGTGACTCGGAGACCGGGGAGCTGTTTTTT.

The V gene is TRBV28, the J gene TRBJ1-2; no clear D gene. Trimming left V 6 bases short and J 0 bases short, with 11 bases between. Per the germline V gene, CDR1 is MDHEN and CDR2 is SYDVKM. The CDR3 consists of 14 residues. This CDR3 reads CASSPPGANYGYTF. CDR3 nucleotides: TGTGCCAGCAGCCCCCCGGGAGCTAACTATGGCTACACCTTC.

This clone was picked up one time. CDR3 coding DNA: TGTGCCAGCAGCTCCGAACGGACTAGCGGGATGGAGACCCAGTACTTC. Translated, it gives CASSSERTSGMETQYF. The chain uses TRBV5-4 and TRBJ2-5, with 12 bases matching TRBD2. V lost 3 bases to trimming and J lost 5 bases; unmatched junction nucleotides: 8. Germline V gene lookup returns CDR1 SGHNT and CDR2 YYREEE (reference sequence). The CDR3 is made up of 16 amino acids.

This chain uses TRBV7-2 with TRBJ2-2, with D perhaps matching TRBD2 (6 bases). Germline V gene sequence: CDR1 SGHTA, CDR2 FQGNSA. Trimming removed 6 bases from V and 3 bases from J, with 17 bases in between. The CDR3 contains 16 residues. As DNA, the CDR3 is TGTGCCAGCAGGAAGCAACCGGGACTTGACACCGGGGAGCTGTTTTTT. This translates into CASRKQPGLDTGELFF.

V is TRBV11-1 and J is TRBJ2-1, with D hard to call. Trimming took 6 bases from V and 2 from J, leaving 8 bases between them. Germline loops: CDR1 SGHAT, CDR2 FQDESV (reference sequence). The CDR3 consists of 13 residues. DNA for the CDR3: TGTGCCAGCAGACCCCTAACCTACAATGAGCAGTTCTTC. Its translation: CASRPLTYNEQFF.

This chain connects TRBV7-9 to TRBJ2-5, with D possibly matching TRBD2 (5 bases). The ends were cut back, 3 bases at V and 5 bases at J, with 10 bases in the middle. The CDR3 runs to 13 residues. Germline V gives CDR1 SEHNR, CDR2 FQNEAQ (reference sequence). CDR3 region: CASSLSEGETQYF. Here the CDR3 DNA reads TGTGCCAGCAGCTTGTCTGAGGGCGAGACCCAGTACTTC.